A selection of T cell receptor beta chains follows, all from one sample in a study of blood T cell repertoires in COVID-19. Repertoires were generated with immunoSEQ multiplex PCR, while TCRdb's copy carries only in-frame clones and drops some. This sample has 320,000 or so clones; over 75% occur once, and the top ten carry approximately 0.99%. The source material was PBMCs or T cells enriched from blood (not recorded which). The receptors stem from a woman aged 25 to 39 who had recovered from COVID-19. The CDR3 runs from the conserved cysteine through the conserved F or W. Each record gives: clone size, V gene, CDR3 length, J gene, D gene, CDR3 DNA, CDR3 protein. The D gene is left open where the match is weak. The size of a clone is reported for some rows only, either as once, few or many, or as a class for expanded clones.

clone size: .; V gene: TRBV7-8; CDR3 length: 17; J gene: TRBJ1-1; D gene: .; CDR3 DNA: TGTGCCAGCAGCTTAGCCGAGGGGGTCTACATGAACACTGAAGCTTTCTTT; CDR3 protein: CASSLAEGVYMNTEAFF
clone size: .; V gene: TRBV24-1; CDR3 length: 14; J gene: TRBJ2-5; D gene: .; CDR3 DNA: TGTGCCACCAGTGACAGCCTTTTGGAGGAGACCCAGTACTTC; CDR3 protein: CATSDSLLEETQYF
clone size: .; V gene: TRBV5-1; CDR3 length: 16; J gene: TRBJ2-3; D gene: .; CDR3 DNA: TGCGCCAGCAGCCCGGGGGTCGTGTCAGGCACAGATACGCAGTATTTT; CDR3 protein: CASSPGVVSGTDTQYF
clone size: .; V gene: TRBV5-1; CDR3 length: 14; J gene: TRBJ2-3; D gene: .; CDR3 DNA: TGCGCCAGCAACCCCGGGACAAGACATAATACGCAGTATTTT; CDR3 protein: CASNPGTRHNTQYF
clone size: .; V gene: TRBV28; CDR3 length: 14; J gene: TRBJ2-7; D gene: TRBD1; CDR3 DNA: TGTGCCAGCAGTTCCCGGGACAGGGGGCTCGAGCAGTACTTC; CDR3 protein: CASSSRDRGLEQYF
clone size: .; V gene: TRBV9; CDR3 length: 13; J gene: TRBJ2-5; D gene: .; CDR3 DNA: TGTGCCAGCGGCCGCACACCACAAGAGACCCAGTACTTC; CDR3 protein: CASGRTPQETQYF
clone size: .; V gene: TRBV7-9; CDR3 length: 17; J gene: TRBJ2-7; D gene: .; CDR3 DNA: TGTGCCAGCAGCGCCTACGGCCCAAGGACAGATTTCTACGAGCAGTACTTC; CDR3 protein: CASSAYGPRTDFYEQYF
clone size: .; V gene: TRBV11-2; CDR3 length: 13; J gene: TRBJ2-1; D gene: TRBD2; CDR3 DNA: TGTGCCAGCAGCTTTACTAGCGACCCTGAGCAGTTCTTC; CDR3 protein: CASSFTSDPEQFF
clone size: .; V gene: TRBV30; CDR3 length: 16; J gene: TRBJ2-5; D gene: TRBD2; CDR3 DNA: TGTGCCTGGAGTCCCTGGCGGGGGGGAAACCAAGAGACCCAGTACTTC; CDR3 protein: CAWSPWRGGNQETQYF
clone size: .; V gene: TRBV19; CDR3 length: 14; J gene: TRBJ2-5; D gene: TRBD1; CDR3 DNA: TGTGCCAGTCGGGGCAGGGGGTCTCGGGAGACCCAGTACTTC; CDR3 protein: CASRGRGSRETQYF
clone size: .; V gene: TRBV5-1; CDR3 length: 19; J gene: TRBJ2-6; D gene: TRBD1; CDR3 DNA: TGCGCCAGCAGCTTGGGGGGTGGGACAGGCCTCTCTGGGGCCAACGTCCTGACTTTC; CDR3 protein: CASSLGGGTGLSGANVLTF
clone size: .; V gene: TRBV6-2/TRBV6-3; CDR3 length: 15; J gene: TRBJ1-5; D gene: .; CDR3 DNA: TGTGCCAGCAGCGCCACCGGGGTCTTCAATCAGCCCCAGCATTTT; CDR3 protein: CASSATGVFNQPQHF
clone size: once; V gene: TRBV28; CDR3 length: 14; J gene: TRBJ2-1; D gene: TRBD2; CDR3 DNA: TGTGCCAGCGGGGGGGGGAACTCCTACAATGAGCAGTTCTTC; CDR3 protein: CASGGGNSYNEQFF
clone size: .; V gene: TRBV27; CDR3 length: 15; J gene: TRBJ1-6; D gene: .; CDR3 DNA: TGTGCCAGCAGTTTATCGCAGGGTTGGGGTTCACCCCTCCACTTT; CDR3 protein: CASSLSQGWGSPLHF
clone size: .; V gene: TRBV5-6; CDR3 length: 16; J gene: TRBJ2-5; D gene: .; CDR3 DNA: TGTGCCAGCAGCTTGGCGCCAGGGGCTGTACGGGAGACCCAGTACTTC; CDR3 protein: CASSLAPGAVRETQYF
clone size: .; V gene: TRBV7-7; CDR3 length: 14; J gene: TRBJ2-3; D gene: .; CDR3 DNA: TGTGCCAGCAGCCCCACGCCGGGGAGCAATACGCAGTATTTT; CDR3 protein: CASSPTPGSNTQYF
clone size: .; V gene: TRBV5-1; CDR3 length: 14; J gene: TRBJ2-3; D gene: TRBD2; CDR3 DNA: TGCGCCAGCACCCCTAGCGGGGGGGTAGATACGCAGTATTTT; CDR3 protein: CASTPSGGVDTQYF
clone size: .; V gene: TRBV4-1; CDR3 length: 16; J gene: TRBJ1-1; D gene: .; CDR3 DNA: TGCGCCAGCAGCCAAGATTCGGGTTCATGGAACACTGAAGCTTTCTTT; CDR3 protein: CASSQDSGSWNTEAFF
clone size: .; V gene: TRBV28; CDR3 length: 17; J gene: TRBJ2-3; D gene: TRBD2; CDR3 DNA: TGTGCCAGCAGTGCCCCGGGACTAGCGGGTTTCACAGATACGCAGTATTTT; CDR3 protein: CASSAPGLAGFTDTQYF
clone size: .; V gene: TRBV11-2; CDR3 length: 13; J gene: TRBJ1-2; D gene: TRBD1; CDR3 DNA: TGTGCCAGCAGCACCGGACAGGGCTATGGCTACACCTTC; CDR3 protein: CASSTGQGYGYTF
clone size: once; V gene: TRBV5-1; CDR3 length: 15; J gene: TRBJ1-3; D gene: .; CDR3 DNA: TGCGCCAGCAGCCTACAGGGAGGGGAAGGAAACACCATATATTTT; CDR3 protein: CASSLQGGEGNTIYF
clone size: .; V gene: TRBV6-5; CDR3 length: 13; J gene: TRBJ1-5; D gene: .; CDR3 DNA: TGTGCCAGCAGTCTTTCCCTAGGTCAGCCCCAGCATTTT; CDR3 protein: CASSLSLGQPQHF
clone size: .; V gene: TRBV13; CDR3 length: 14; J gene: TRBJ2-1; D gene: TRBD2; CDR3 DNA: TGTGCCAGCAGCCCCGGACTAGTCCGTAATGAGCAGTTCTTC; CDR3 protein: CASSPGLVRNEQFF
clone size: .; V gene: TRBV5-1; CDR3 length: 15; J gene: TRBJ1-5; D gene: .; CDR3 DNA: TGCGCCAGCAGCTTGGAAGGGAGGGGGGATCAGCCCCAGCATTTT; CDR3 protein: CASSLEGRGDQPQHF
clone size: .; V gene: TRBV2; CDR3 length: 13; J gene: TRBJ1-2; D gene: .; CDR3 DNA: TGTGCCAGCAGTGAAATGGGGCCCTATGGCTACACCTTC; CDR3 protein: CASSEMGPYGYTF
clone size: .; V gene: TRBV5-4; CDR3 length: 15; J gene: TRBJ2-7; D gene: TRBD1; CDR3 DNA: TGTGCCAGCAGCTTAGGGGGCCCTGACTCCTACGAGCAGTACTTC; CDR3 protein: CASSLGGPDSYEQYF
clone size: .; V gene: TRBV4-3; CDR3 length: 16; J gene: TRBJ1-2; D gene: TRBD1; CDR3 DNA: TGCGCCAGCAGTAAGGACAGGGGGGTAGGGAACTATGGCTACACCTTC; CDR3 protein: CASSKDRGVGNYGYTF
clone size: .; V gene: TRBV11-2; CDR3 length: 13; J gene: TRBJ2-7; D gene: TRBD1; CDR3 DNA: TGTGCCAGCAGTTCGGACAGGGACCACGAGCAGTACTTC; CDR3 protein: CASSSDRDHEQYF
clone size: .; V gene: TRBV25-1; CDR3 length: 15; J gene: TRBJ1-4; D gene: .; CDR3 DNA: TGTGCCAGCAGTGATTTTGGGCGGACAAATGAAAAACTGTTTTTT; CDR3 protein: CASSDFGRTNEKLFF
clone size: .; V gene: TRBV30; CDR3 length: 15; J gene: TRBJ2-5; D gene: .; CDR3 DNA: TGTGCCTGGAGTACCTCCGGGACTCCTGGACGGACCCAGTACTTC; CDR3 protein: CAWSTSGTPGRTQYF
clone size: .; V gene: TRBV5-1; CDR3 length: 15; J gene: TRBJ1-3; D gene: .; CDR3 DNA: TGCGCCAGCAGCTTGGCCCCGACAGGAGGAAACACCATATATTTT; CDR3 protein: CASSLAPTGGNTIYF
clone size: once; V gene: TRBV9; CDR3 length: 13; J gene: TRBJ2-5; D gene: TRBD1; CDR3 DNA: TGTGCCAGCAGCCCGACAGGGGGAGAGACCCAGTACTTC; CDR3 protein: CASSPTGGETQYF
clone size: once; V gene: TRBV12-3/TRBV12-4; CDR3 length: 13; J gene: TRBJ1-6; D gene: .; CDR3 DNA: TGTGCCAGCAAGCGGGATTCGGATTCACCCCTCCACTTT; CDR3 protein: CASKRDSDSPLHF
clone size: .; V gene: TRBV30; CDR3 length: 11; J gene: TRBJ1-1; D gene: .; CDR3 DNA: TGTGCCTGGAGGCGGGGCCTAGAAGCTTTCTTT; CDR3 protein: CAWRRGLEAFF
clone size: .; V gene: TRBV7-9; CDR3 length: 14; J gene: TRBJ2-7; D gene: TRBD2; CDR3 DNA: TGTGCCAGCGATACTAGCGGGGGACTCTACGAGCAGTACTTC; CDR3 protein: CASDTSGGLYEQYF
clone size: .; V gene: TRBV30; CDR3 length: 11; J gene: TRBJ1-1; D gene: .; CDR3 DNA: TGTGCCTGGGGGGCGGGGACTGAAGCTTTCTTT; CDR3 protein: CAWGAGTEAFF
clone size: few; V gene: TRBV7-9; CDR3 length: 15; J gene: TRBJ1-5; D gene: TRBD1; CDR3 DNA: TGTGCCAGCAGCCTGGGGACAGGCAGCAATCAGCCCCAGCATTTT; CDR3 protein: CASSLGTGSNQPQHF
clone size: once; V gene: TRBV7-9; CDR3 length: 16; J gene: TRBJ2-1; D gene: .; CDR3 DNA: TGTGCCAGCAGCTTAGTACGCGGGGTACTCTACAATGAGCAGTTCTTC; CDR3 protein: CASSLVRGVLYNEQFF
clone size: once; V gene: TRBV6-1; CDR3 length: 16; J gene: TRBJ1-6; D gene: .; CDR3 DNA: TGTGCCAGCAGTGAAGAAAGGACAGCTCTACGGTCACCCCTCCACTTT; CDR3 protein: CASSEERTALRSPLHF
clone size: .; V gene: TRBV5-6; CDR3 length: 13; J gene: TRBJ2-2; D gene: .; CDR3 DNA: TGTGCCAGCAGCTTGGCTTCCCCCGGGGAGCTGTTTTTT; CDR3 protein: CASSLASPGELFF
clone size: once; V gene: TRBV2; CDR3 length: 13; J gene: TRBJ1-1; D gene: TRBD1; CDR3 DNA: TGTGCCAGCGGGGGGACAGAGAACACTGAAGCTTTCTTT; CDR3 protein: CASGGTENTEAFF
clone size: .; V gene: TRBV30; CDR3 length: 17; J gene: TRBJ1-3; D gene: .; CDR3 DNA: TGTGCCTGGATGGTGCTAGGTCTCCAAGACTCTGGAAACACCATATATTTT; CDR3 protein: CAWMVLGLQDSGNTIYF
clone size: .; V gene: TRBV6-2/TRBV6-3; CDR3 length: 15; J gene: TRBJ1-2; D gene: TRBD1; CDR3 DNA: TGTGCCAGCAGTTACCCGAGGACAGGAACCTATGGCTACACCTTC; CDR3 protein: CASSYPRTGTYGYTF
clone size: .; V gene: TRBV6-5; CDR3 length: 14; J gene: TRBJ1-5; D gene: .; CDR3 DNA: TGTGCCAGCAGTAGGACAGCGACGAGTCAGCCCCAGCATTTT; CDR3 protein: CASSRTATSQPQHF
clone size: .; V gene: TRBV5-1; CDR3 length: 16; J gene: TRBJ2-2; D gene: .; CDR3 DNA: TGCGCCAGCAGCTTGGGGCGGGCTTCGAACACCGGGGAGCTGTTTTTT; CDR3 protein: CASSLGRASNTGELFF
clone size: once; V gene: TRBV3-1/TRBV3-2; CDR3 length: 15; J gene: TRBJ2-5; D gene: TRBD2; CDR3 DNA: TGTGCCAGCTACACCAAGACTAGCTGGGAAGAGACCCAGTACTTC; CDR3 protein: CASYTKTSWEETQYF
clone size: .; V gene: TRBV27; CDR3 length: 15; J gene: TRBJ1-3; D gene: .; CDR3 DNA: TGTGCCAGCAGCTTCCAACAGGGTCGGGGAAACACCATATATTTT; CDR3 protein: CASSFQQGRGNTIYF
clone size: .; V gene: TRBV4-1; CDR3 length: 15; J gene: TRBJ2-7; D gene: TRBD1; CDR3 DNA: TGCGCCAGCAGCCCCGACAGGGTGCAGCCGGACGAGCAGTACTTC; CDR3 protein: CASSPDRVQPDEQYF
clone size: .; V gene: TRBV30; CDR3 length: 15; J gene: TRBJ2-1; D gene: TRBD1; CDR3 DNA: TGTGCCTGGAGGACCGGGACAGGCACCTACAATGAGCAGTTCTTC; CDR3 protein: CAWRTGTGTYNEQFF
clone size: .; V gene: TRBV5-1; CDR3 length: 13; J gene: TRBJ1-1; D gene: .; CDR3 DNA: TGCGCCAGCAGCTTGGACAGGGCAACTGAAGCTTTCTTT; CDR3 protein: CASSLDRATEAFF
clone size: .; V gene: TRBV4-3; CDR3 length: 14; J gene: TRBJ1-6; D gene: .; CDR3 DNA: TGCGCCAGCAGCCTCCCGGGTCGCGATTCACCCCTCCACTTT; CDR3 protein: CASSLPGRDSPLHF
clone size: .; V gene: TRBV7-2; CDR3 length: 15; J gene: TRBJ1-5; D gene: .; CDR3 DNA: TGTGCCAGCAGCTTAGGGCAGGGCCTGAATCAGCCCCAGCATTTT; CDR3 protein: CASSLGQGLNQPQHF
clone size: once; V gene: TRBV7-9; CDR3 length: 14; J gene: TRBJ1-2; D gene: .; CDR3 DNA: TGTGCCAGCAGCGCGGGACTCCCCGGCGGTGGCTACACCTTC; CDR3 protein: CASSAGLPGGGYTF